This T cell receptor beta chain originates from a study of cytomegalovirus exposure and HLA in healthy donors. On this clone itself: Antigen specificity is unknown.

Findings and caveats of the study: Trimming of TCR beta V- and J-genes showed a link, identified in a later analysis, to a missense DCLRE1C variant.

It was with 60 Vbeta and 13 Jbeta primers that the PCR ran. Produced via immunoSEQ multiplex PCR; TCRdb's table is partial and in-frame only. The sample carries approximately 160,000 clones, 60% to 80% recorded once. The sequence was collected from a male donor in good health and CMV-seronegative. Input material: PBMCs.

CDR3 DNA sequence: TGTGCCAGCAGCTTAGATGTGGGCAGTCTCTATAATTCACCCCTCCACTTT. The encoded protein is CASSLDVGSLYNSPLHF. The chain carries TRBV11-2 and TRBJ1-6, with D unresolved. The V end was cut by 0 bases, the J end by 3 bases, with 12 bases between. The CDR3 runs 17 residues. Germline V gene data show CDR1 as SGHAT and CDR2 as FQNNGV.